Below, 24 T cell receptor beta chains from the same sample are listed, as sequenced in a study of T cells of healthy individuals. TCRdb re-derived calls from the 5' RACE reads in MiXCR, one entry per CDR3 protein. The sample shows fewer than 70,000 distinct CDR3 sequences, over 12% of them seen only once. The receptors derive from a human donor in good health.

The rearrangement joins TRBV19 to TRBJ2-2, with 9 bases aligning to TRBD2. Looked up from germline, CDR1 is LNHDA and CDR2 is SQIVND (reference sequence). The V segment lost 8 bases and the J segment 6 bases; nucleotides outside the gene matches: 7. CDR3 length equals 14 residues. The CDR3: CASRLAGPAGELFF. The CDR3 region has the DNA TGTGCCAGTCGCCTAGCGGGGCCCGCCGGGGAGCTGTTTTTT.

The rearrangement links TRBV25-1 to TRBJ1-2; unclear D gene. V lost 1 base, J lost 5 bases, and 8 bases lay in between. The CDR3 extends over 13 amino acids. Germline loops: CDR1 MGHDK, CDR2 SYGVNS. The CDR3 spells CASSEFRGYGYTF. CDR3 bases: TGTGCCAGCAGTGAATTTCGCGGATATGGCTACACCTTC.

This sequence joins TRBV29-1 and TRBJ2-3; D is perhaps TRBD1 (6 bases). CDR1 is SQVTM and CDR2 is ANQGSEA in the germline V gene. V was trimmed by 4 bases and J by 4 bases, leaving 12 bases between them. This CDR3 contains 13 residues. CDR3 DNA: TGCAGCGTTGTACAGGGTCTTGCAGATACGCAGTATTTT. Translated, it gives CSVVQGLADTQYF.

Remarks on this clonotype: A clone one base away is much larger, so this may be a read error. The chain is built from TRBV20-1 and TRBJ2-7; 8 bases agree with TRBD2. With 5 bases clipped from V and 5 bases from J, the junction kept 17 bases outside the gene matches. The CDR3 has 16 residues. Looked up from germline, CDR1 is DFQATT and CDR2 is SNEGSKA (reference sequence). The CDR3 DNA is TGCAGTGCTGGACCTGAGCACCGGCGGGAGGTCAACGAGCAGTACTTC. Protein: CSAGPEHRREVNEQYF.

The J gene is TRBJ2-7, the V gene TRBV3-1; TRBD2 might be the D (5 bases). V was trimmed by 0 bases and J by 1 base, leaving 10 bases between them. The CDR3 length is 15 residues. Per the germline V gene, CDR1 is LGHDT and CDR2 is YNNKEL (reference sequence). The CDR3 bases are TGTGCCAGCAGCCAAGATACCGGGGTTTCCTACGAGCAGTACTTC. Translated, it gives CASSQDTGVSYEQYF.

This clonotype was counted many times. The chain uses TRBV7-2 and TRBJ1-2; the D is unclear. CDR1 and CDR2 from the germline V gene are SGHTA and FQGNSA. The CDR3 is 15 amino acids. V lost 3 bases and J lost 0, with 11 bases in between. The CDR3 sequence is CASSFISQTNYGYTF. CDR3 sequence (DNA): TGTGCCAGCAGCTTTATCTCCCAAACTAACTATGGCTACACCTTC.

The genes are TRBV2 and TRBJ2-1; 8 bases align to TRBD1. V trimming: 6 bases; J trimming: 5 bases; junction bases outside the gene matches: 9. This CDR3 is 15 amino acids long. Germline V lookup: CDR1 SNHLY, CDR2 FYNNEI. The CDR3 sequence: CASSLDRGLHNEQFF. The DNA for the CDR3 is TGTGCCAGCAGCCTTGACAGGGGTCTCCACAATGAGCAGTTCTTC.

This clonotype was found many times. The CDR3, as DNA: TGCAGTGCCCTCTCGGATTATTGGCGGGAGGGGTCAGACGAGCAGTTCTTC. It encodes CSALSDYWREGSDEQFF. The chain employs TRBV20-1 and TRBJ2-1; 9 bases match TRBD2. The germline CDR1 and CDR2 sequences are DFQATT and SNEGSKA (reference sequence). The CDR3 consists of 17 residues. With V trimmed by 6 bases and J by 10 bases, 22 bases remained unmatched.

This clonotype was recorded many times. This sequence joins TRBV14 and TRBJ2-2; D may be TRBD1 (5 bases). The CDR3 runs 13 residues. The V gene's germline CDR1 is SGHDN and CDR2 FVKESK. Between the trimmed V and J ends, which lost 0 bases and 14 bases, there was a span of 13 bases. CDR3 nucleotides: TGTGCCAGCAGCCAAGATGGGGCGTGGGTCCTGTTTTTT. Protein product: CASSQDGAWVLFF.

This chain connects TRBV2 to TRBJ2-2, with D uncertain. Trimming took off 0 bases at V and 1 base at J, with 3 bases between the two ends. Germline lookup yields CDR1 SNHLY and CDR2 FYNNEI. The CDR3 runs to 14 residues. CDR3 protein: CASSEARNTGELFF. The CDR3 DNA sequence: TGTGCCAGCAGTGAAGCAAGGAACACCGGGGAGCTGTTTTTT.

This clonotype appeared many times. The chain employs TRBV5-4 and TRBJ1-6, with 7 bases fitting TRBD1. Germline V lookup: CDR1 SGHNT, CDR2 YYREEE (reference sequence). The CDR3 has 14 amino acids. Trimming removed 3 bases from V and 5 bases from J; junction bases left unmatched: 2. CDR3 in DNA: TGTGCCAGCAGCTCACAGGGGAATAATTCACCCCTCCACTTT. Protein: CASSSQGNNSPLHF.

Ten or more counts support this clonotype. The chain couples TRBV20-1 to TRBJ1-2; 7 bases are shared with TRBD1. The CDR3 spans 14 residues. J lost 4 bases, V lost 2 bases, and 7 bases had no gene match. Germline V gives CDR1 DFQATT, CDR2 SNEGSKA (reference sequence). The CDR3 region is CSARRTGLSYGYTF. For the CDR3, the DNA is TGCAGTGCTAGACGGACAGGCCTCTCCTATGGCTACACCTTC.

V usage is TRBV7-6 and J usage is TRBJ2-3; D tentatively reads TRBD1 or TRBD2 (5 bases each). CDR1 and CDR2 from the germline V gene are SGHVS and FNYEAQ. With 8 bases removed from V and 9 bases from J, the gap between germline ends came to 18 bases. The CDR3 runs to 13 residues. The CDR3 DNA reads TGTGCCAGCGTAGGGACCGCGGACGGGACGCAGTATTTT. Protein sequence: CASVGTADGTQYF.

V usage is TRBV20-1 and J usage is TRBJ2-3, with 11 positions matching TRBD2. V was clipped by 3 bases and J by 5 bases; unmatched bases: 7. Per germline, CDR1 DFQATT and CDR2 SNEGSKA (reference sequence). The CDR3 extends over 15 amino acids. The CDR3 loop reads CSASYSGRALDTQYF. CDR3 in DNA: TGCAGTGCTAGTTATAGCGGGAGGGCCTTAGATACGCAGTATTTT.

In its sample, this clonotype was seen a few times. This chain joins TRBV4-1 and TRBJ2-5; maybe TRBD2 (5 bases). The CDR3 is 15 amino acids. The germline V gene encodes CDR1 MGHRA and CDR2 YSYEKL. The germline V and J ends were trimmed by 0 bases and 4 bases, with 12 bases remaining between them. This CDR3 reads CASSQDPGMIETQYF. The CDR3 region has the DNA TGCGCCAGCAGCCAAGATCCGGGGATGATAGAGACCCAGTACTTC.

This clonotype was seen a few times. The chain has TRBV27 and TRBJ2-6; 8 positions match TRBD1. The germline V gene has CDR1 MNHEY and CDR2 SMNVEV (reference sequence). This CDR3 contains 17 residues. Losses at the gene ends were 1 base for V and 1 base for J; bases not matched to a gene: 3. The CDR3 loop is CASSLYGQGSGANVLTF. The CDR3 nucleotides are TGTGCCAGCAGTTTATATGGACAGGGATCTGGGGCCAACGTCCTGACTTTC.

This chain connects TRBV6-2 or TRBV6-3 to TRBJ2-3; D might be TRBD2 (6 bases). CDR3 length: 11 amino acids. Germline V CDR1 and CDR2: MNHEY, SVGEGT. Trimming took off 6 bases at V and 9 bases at J, with 10 bases between the two ends. This chain's CDR3 is CASRQAGTQYF. The CDR3, as DNA: TGTGCCAGCAGACAGGCGGGGACGCAGTATTTT.

The chain has TRBV4-3 and TRBJ2-4; maybe TRBD1 (5 bases). The CDR3 spans 17 residues. Trimming shortened V by 0 bases and J by 1 base, and 13 bases separated the two germline ends. Germline loops: CDR1 LGHNA, CDR2 YSLEER. Written as DNA, the CDR3 is TGCGCCAGCAGCCAAGACTACAGGTCGTGGGCCAAAAACATTCAGTACTTC. Amino acid sequence: CASSQDYRSWAKNIQYF.

This clonotype was counted many times. V usage is TRBV7-2 and J usage is TRBJ2-5; 7 bases fit TRBD2. CDR3 length equals 14 residues. Looked up from germline, CDR1 is SGHTA and CDR2 is FQGNSA. With 0 bases clipped from V and 5 bases from J, the junction kept 3 bases outside the gene matches. This CDR3 is CASSLARGTETQYF. The CDR3 nucleotides are TGTGCCAGCAGCTTAGCGCGGGGGACGGAGACCCAGTACTTC.

This clonotype was seen repeatedly, ten times or more. The rearrangement links TRBV7-3 to TRBJ1-6; a possible D gene is TRBD1 (6 bases). V dropped 5 bases and J dropped 7 bases, with 9 bases sitting between them. This CDR3 has 13 amino acids. CDR1 and CDR2 (germline): SGHTA, FQGTGA. The CDR3 nucleotides read TGTGCCAGCAGCCAAGGGACAAATTCACCCCTCCACTTT. Its protein is CASSQGTNSPLHF.

The J gene is TRBJ2-1, the V gene TRBV9; weak D call: TRBD1 (6 bases). The CDR3 length is 16 residues. V was shortened by 0 bases and J by 3 bases, with 13 bases between the two germline ends. CDR1 and CDR2 (germline): SGDLS, YYNGEE. CDR3 coding DNA: TGTGCCAGCAGCGTAGACGTGTCAGGGGTCTACAATGAGCAGTTCTTC. Encoded protein: CASSVDVSGVYNEQFF.

This clonotype was counted at least ten times. The chain joins TRBV11-3 to TRBJ2-2; D might be TRBD2 (6 bases). The CDR3 spans 15 residues. V gave up 6 bases and J gave up 4 bases, with 15 bases separating them. Germline V gene sequence: CDR1 SGHNT, CDR2 YENEEA. This chain's CDR3 is CASSHGGTFTGELFF. The CDR3 nucleotides are TGTGCCAGCAGTCACGGCGGGACCTTCACCGGGGAGCTGTTTTTT.

The chain is built from TRBV7-2 and TRBJ2-2; D tentatively reads TRBD1 or TRBD2 (5 bases each). The CDR3 runs 14 residues. The germline CDR1 and CDR2 sequences are SGHTA and FQGNSA. Trimming cost V 5 bases and J 4 bases, with 11 bases left between them. CDR3 protein: CASSPGAPTGELFF. CDR3 in DNA: TGTGCCAGCAGCCCCGGGGCCCCCACCGGGGAGCTGTTTTTT.

This clonotype was observed many times. V gene TRBV5-6 combines with J gene TRBJ2-3, with D hard to call. The germline CDR1 and CDR2 sequences are SGHDT and YYEEEE. The CDR3 is 12 amino acids. Trimming pared 4 bases from V and 2 bases from J, leaving 5 bases between. CDR3 nucleotides: TGTGCCAGCAGCGTCTTCACAGATACGCAGTATTTT. Translating it yields CASSVFTDTQYF.